The T cell receptor beta chain described here comes from a study of vaccination effects on CD4 cells after COVID-19 (dated by TCRdb to 2021 to 2024). Some background on the complete study: In the ViraFEST assay, PBMC were stimulated with viral peptide pools, and antigen-specific CD4+ T cell clonotypes were then identified by expansion using TCR sequencing. Each participant received two doses of an mRNA SARS-CoV-2 vaccine, either BNT162b2 or mRNA-1273. About 2.1 million PBMC per well were cultured in IMDM with 5% human AB serum, 8.5 to 10 IU/ml IL-2 and gentamicin, plus 10 ug/ml peptides. The study compared SARS-CoV-2 spike-specific CD4+ TCR repertoires before and after mRNA vaccination in COVID-19 convalescent patients and infection-naive vaccine recipients. Altogether, roughly 10 COVID-19 convalescent patients and several SARS-CoV-2-naive healthy vaccine recipients made up the full study. In the study, cultures from other donors were sequenced using the Oncomine TCR Beta short-read assay on an Illumina iSeq 100. Broader findings and caveats from the paper: Among healthy vaccine recipients, nearly all vaccine-induced clones were SARS-CoV-2 mono-reactive, and just 1 of 255 was cross-reactive with common cold coronaviruses. Marked clonal contraction was observed in both infection-induced and vaccine-induced clones at late post-vaccination timepoints, consistent with waning T cell responses. The study was limited by a small number of convalescent patients and lacked early post-infection timepoints.

The method behind the library was the immunoSEQ multiplex PCR assay. DNA from the CD4+ T cells that had been cultured and isolated underwent TCR beta CDR3 sequencing. The authors' pipeline ran thus. Non-productive TCR sequences were discarded, and reads were trimmed to the CDR3 region, with only CDR3s of 7 or more amino acids retained. Antigen-specific clonotypes were identified using the MANAFEST web app by comparison of expansion in peptide wells against reference cultures. To count as positive, a clone had to show expansion at FDR<0.05 compared with the reference and with all other wells, an odds ratio above 5, and a frequency above 0.1% in two replicate wells. A clonotype was called cross-reactive if it was significantly expanded both in SARS-CoV-2 spike wells and in at least one common cold coronavirus spike condition. CDR3 similarity was assessed by Levenshtein distance with the stringdist R package, and unrooted trees were built with ape in R 3.6.1. TCRdb carries this immuneACCESS record with in-frame sequences only. Its versions omit some clonotypes, under half of them owing to an unresolved V gene in the studies checked, with the rest unexplained. From that table come the V and J calls and clone size; the DNA was used to work out D and trimming. Present in this sample are tens of thousands of clones, roughly 74% of which were seen just once. Of the sample, 3% is held by the ten largest clones.

After approximately 11 days of culture, CD4+ T cells were isolated with the EasySep CD4+ T cell isolation kit. The absence of prior SARS-CoV-2 infection in healthy vaccine recipients was confirmed by negative nucleocapsid antibodies before and after vaccination. Half of the culture medium was replaced with fresh IL-2-containing medium on days 3 and 7. Unless noted otherwise, every peptide stimulation condition was grown in triplicate wells. Using Ficoll-Paque Plus gradient centrifugation, PBMC were separated from whole blood and then either used fresh or cryopreserved at -140C. Genomic DNA was extracted from cultured CD4+ T cells with the QIAamp micro DNA kit. Turning to this clone: Its binding antigen is unknown. It has no much larger one-base neighbor in the sample; base qualities were not kept.

CDR1 and CDR2 are read off the germline V gene (reference sequence) as GTSNPN and SVGIG. Trimming at the junction amounts to 0 bases on V and 6 bases on J, and the germline ends lie 8 bases apart. There are 12 amino acids in the CDR3, from cysteine to phenylalanine inclusive. The read is trimmed to its CDR3 DNA, 36 bases read in frame from base 1. The source is a human donor who received a COVID-19 vaccine. The specimen comprised CD4+ T cells from PBMCs cultured without peptide, sampled before COVID-19 vaccination. The chain uses TRBV30 and TRBJ1-1; the D gene remains uncertain. CDR3 loop: CAWSVLRAEAFF. The DNA sequence reads TGTGCCTGGAGTGTACTAAGGGCTGAAGCTTTCTTT. Reference TRBV30 and TRBJ1-1 proteins supply the regions before and after the CDR3; the full variable domain is: SQTIHQWPATLVQPVGSPLSLECTVEGTSNPNLYWYRQAAGRGLQLLFYSVGIGQISSEVPQNLSASRPQDRQFILSSKKLLLSDSGFYLCAWSVLRAEAFFGQGTRLTVV.